The rows below give T cell receptor beta chains drawn from one sample of a study of T cells in Graves' hyperthyroidism and ophthalmopathy. TCRdb re-called the multiplex PCR reads through MiXCR, storing one row per CDR3 protein. The sample holds more than 500,000 distinct CDR3 sequences; about 16% are singletons and the top ten take 25% to 30%. Specimen: blood. These receptors were obtained from a woman aged 25 to 39 with Graves' ophthalmopathy. Each CDR3 is given with its conserved first and last residue. D genes are given only for firm matches. Clone size is shown for a subset of rows, as once, few, many or a class of expanded clone.

size: many
D: .
V: TRBV2
J: TRBJ2-7
DNA: TGTGCCAGCAGATTAGACTCTTACTACGAGCAGTACTTC
CDR3: CASRLDSYYEQYF

size: many
D: .
V: TRBV28
J: TRBJ2-7
DNA: TGTGCCAGCAGTTTATCACTCGGGAGAAGGTCGGGGTACGAGCAGTACTTC
CDR3: CASSLSLGRRSGYEQYF

size: few
D: .
V: TRBV28
J: TRBJ2-7
DNA: TGTGCCAGCAGTATGCCAGGGGGGTCCTACGAGCAGTACTTC
CDR3: CASSMPGGSYEQYF

size: many
D: TRBD1
V: TRBV13
J: TRBJ2-7
DNA: TGTGCCAGCAGCTCCCTCGATTGGTTAGGGACAGGGAACTACGAGCAGTACTTC
CDR3: CASSSLDWLGTGNYEQYF

size: many
D: .
V: TRBV27
J: TRBJ1-1
DNA: TGTGCCAGCAACGGGGGGGGCACTGAAGCTTTCTTT
CDR3: CASNGGGTEAFF

size: many
D: .
V: TRBV12-3/TRBV12-4
J: TRBJ1-5
DNA: TGTGCCAGCAGAGGCGGGACGGCGAATCAGCCCCAGCATTTT
CDR3: CASRGGTANQPQHF

size: few
D: .
V: TRBV20-1
J: TRBJ1-3
DNA: TGCAGTGCCACCCGAGCAGGGGCGCCCGACACCATATATTTT
CDR3: CSATRAGAPDTIYF

size: many
D: TRBD2
V: TRBV7-6
J: TRBJ2-7
DNA: TGTGCCAGCAGCTTGGCTAGCGGGAAGTCCAAATACGAGCAGTACTTC
CDR3: CASSLASGKSKYEQYF

size: .
D: .
V: TRBV4-1
J: TRBJ1-4
DNA: TGCGCCAGCAGCCAGGGATCCGGGACAAGCAATGAAAAACTGTTTTTT
CDR3: CASSQGSGTSNEKLFF

size: many
D: TRBD2
V: TRBV20-1
J: TRBJ2-7
DNA: TGCAGTTCCTACCCCGGACTAGCGTTGTACGAGCAGTACTTC
CDR3: CSSYPGLALYEQYF

size: many
D: .
V: TRBV11-2
J: TRBJ2-6
DNA: TGTGCCAGCAGCCTCCTTACATTTTCTGGGGCCAACGTCCTGACTTTC
CDR3: CASSLLTFSGANVLTF

size: few
D: TRBD1
V: TRBV30
J: TRBJ1-4
DNA: TGTGCCTGGACCCTAAGGGGGCGTGAAAAACTGTTTTTT
CDR3: CAWTLRGREKLFF

size: many
D: .
V: TRBV27
J: TRBJ1-1
DNA: TGTGCCAGCAGTTCCCACAGCAACACTGAAGCTTTCTTT
CDR3: CASSSHSNTEAFF

size: many
D: TRBD1
V: TRBV20-1
J: TRBJ1-1
DNA: TGCAGTGCTATAACAGGGGGTACCACTGAAGCTTTCTTT
CDR3: CSAITGGTTEAFF

size: many
D: .
V: TRBV28
J: TRBJ2-5
DNA: TGTGCCAGTAACACTCAAGGACTCCAAGAGACCCAGTACTTC
CDR3: CASNTQGLQETQYF

size: few
D: .
V: TRBV20-1
J: TRBJ2-3
DNA: TGCAGTGCTCAAAAGACTAGTTTCGAAACAGATACGCAGTATTTT
CDR3: CSAQKTSFETDTQYF

size: few
D: .
V: TRBV27
J: TRBJ1-6
DNA: TGTGCCAGCAGGTTGTGGGGCAGCGGTAATTCACCCCTCCACTTT
CDR3: CASRLWGSGNSPLHF

size: many
D: TRBD2
V: TRBV28
J: TRBJ2-1
DNA: TGTGCCAGCAGTTTATGGCGACTAGCGGAGTACAATGAGCAGTTCTTC
CDR3: CASSLWRLAEYNEQFF

size: many
D: TRBD2
V: TRBV6-5
J: TRBJ2-5
DNA: TGTGCCAGCGCCCAGACTAGCGGCGGGGAGACCCAGTACTTC
CDR3: CASAQTSGGETQYF

size: many
D: .
V: TRBV19
J: TRBJ2-7
DNA: TGTGCCAGTAGTATCCAACAGGACTACGAGCAGTACTTC
CDR3: CASSIQQDYEQYF

size: many
D: TRBD1
V: TRBV7-2
J: TRBJ1-2
DNA: TGTGCCAGCAGAACCTGGACAGGTGGCTACACCTTC
CDR3: CASRTWTGGYTF

size: .
D: TRBD2
V: TRBV4-3
J: TRBJ2-1
DNA: TGCGCCAGCAGCCCAGCGGGGGGACTCAATGAGCAGTTCTTC
CDR3: CASSPAGGLNEQFF

size: many
D: .
V: TRBV18
J: TRBJ2-7
DNA: TGTGCCAGCTCACCTCCCGGGGCCATCTACGAGCAGTACTTC
CDR3: CASSPPGAIYEQYF

size: few
D: .
V: TRBV5-8
J: TRBJ1-3
DNA: TGTGCCAGCAGCTTCTCGGGACCAGCTGGGAACACCATATATTTT
CDR3: CASSFSGPAGNTIYF

size: few
D: .
V: TRBV20-1
J: TRBJ2-1
DNA: TGCAGTGCTAGACCTCGGACCCCTCGGGAGCAGTTCTTC
CDR3: CSARPRTPREQFF